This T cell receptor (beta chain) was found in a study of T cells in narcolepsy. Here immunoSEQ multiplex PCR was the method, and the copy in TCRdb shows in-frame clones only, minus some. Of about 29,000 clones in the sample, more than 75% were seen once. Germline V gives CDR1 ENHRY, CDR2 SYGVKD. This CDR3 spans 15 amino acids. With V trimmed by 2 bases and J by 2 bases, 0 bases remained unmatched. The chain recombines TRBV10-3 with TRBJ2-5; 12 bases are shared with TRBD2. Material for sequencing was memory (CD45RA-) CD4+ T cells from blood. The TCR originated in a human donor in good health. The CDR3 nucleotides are TGTGCCATCAGTGAGGGGACTAGCGGGCAAGAGACCCAGTACTTC. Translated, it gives CAISEGTSGQETQYF.